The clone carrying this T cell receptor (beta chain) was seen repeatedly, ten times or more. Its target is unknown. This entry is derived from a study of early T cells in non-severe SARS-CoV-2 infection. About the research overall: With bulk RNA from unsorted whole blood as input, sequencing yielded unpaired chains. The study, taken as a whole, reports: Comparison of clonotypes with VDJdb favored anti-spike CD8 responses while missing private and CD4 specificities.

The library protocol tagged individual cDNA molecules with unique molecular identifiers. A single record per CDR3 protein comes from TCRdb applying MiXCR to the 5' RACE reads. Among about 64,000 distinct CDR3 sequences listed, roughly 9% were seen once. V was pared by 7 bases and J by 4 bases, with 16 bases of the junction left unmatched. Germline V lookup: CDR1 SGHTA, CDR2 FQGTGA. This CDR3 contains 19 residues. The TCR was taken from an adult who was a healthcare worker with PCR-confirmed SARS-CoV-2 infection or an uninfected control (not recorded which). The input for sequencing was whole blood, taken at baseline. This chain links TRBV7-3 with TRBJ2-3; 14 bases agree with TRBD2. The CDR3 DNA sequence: TGTGCCAGCAACAAACCGGGACTAGCGGGAGCAGGGGGGCCAGATACGCAGTATTTT. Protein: CASNKPGLAGAGGPDTQYF.